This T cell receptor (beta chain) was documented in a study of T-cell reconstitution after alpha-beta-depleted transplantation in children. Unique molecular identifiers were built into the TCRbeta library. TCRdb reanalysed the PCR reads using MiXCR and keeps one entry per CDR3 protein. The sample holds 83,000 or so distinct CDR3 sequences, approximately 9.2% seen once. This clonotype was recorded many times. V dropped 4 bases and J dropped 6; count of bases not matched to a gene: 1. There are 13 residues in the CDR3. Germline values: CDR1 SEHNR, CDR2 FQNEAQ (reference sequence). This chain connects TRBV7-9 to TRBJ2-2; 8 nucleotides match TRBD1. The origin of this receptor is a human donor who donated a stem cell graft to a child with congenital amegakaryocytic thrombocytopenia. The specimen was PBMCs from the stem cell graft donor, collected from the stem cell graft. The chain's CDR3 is CASSSQGAGELFF. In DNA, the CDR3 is TGTGCCAGCAGCTCACAGGGGGCCGGGGAGCTGTTTTTT.